This TCR beta chain was identified in a study of Graves' ophthalmopathy and Graves' hyperthyroidism. The PBMCs used were ones drawn from about 9.3 ml of fresh peripheral blood. This clonotype was recorded many times. V gave up 5 bases and J gave up 3 bases, with 17 bases separating them. From germline, CDR1 is SGHAT and CDR2 FQNNGV. This CDR3 region has 15 residues. Amplifying from RNA transcripts, the study obtained TCR beta CDR3 regions. An initial RT-PCR round employing HTBI primers preceded a second-round multiplex PCR. TCRdb passed the multiplex PCR reads through MiXCR, listing each CDR3 protein once. Among about 390,000 distinct CDR3 sequences listed, just over 15% were seen once.

The specimen sequenced was peripheral blood. The TCR comes from a woman aged 18-29 years with stable Graves' hyperthyroidism. The chain couples TRBV11-2 to TRBJ2-7; D possibly corresponds to TRBD1 (5 bases). CDR3 in DNA: TGTGCCAGCAGCCCAGGGTTCGGTGGGTACTACGAGCAGTACTTC. Amino acids: CASSPGFGGYYEQYF. Full variable domain (outside the CDR3, taken from reference TRBV11-2 and TRBJ2-7): EAGVAQSPRYKIIEKRQSVAFWCNPISGHATLYWYQQILGQGPKLLIQFQNNGVVDDSQLPKDRFSAERLKGVDSTLKIQPAKLEDSAVYLCASSPGFGGYYEQYFGPGTRLTVT.